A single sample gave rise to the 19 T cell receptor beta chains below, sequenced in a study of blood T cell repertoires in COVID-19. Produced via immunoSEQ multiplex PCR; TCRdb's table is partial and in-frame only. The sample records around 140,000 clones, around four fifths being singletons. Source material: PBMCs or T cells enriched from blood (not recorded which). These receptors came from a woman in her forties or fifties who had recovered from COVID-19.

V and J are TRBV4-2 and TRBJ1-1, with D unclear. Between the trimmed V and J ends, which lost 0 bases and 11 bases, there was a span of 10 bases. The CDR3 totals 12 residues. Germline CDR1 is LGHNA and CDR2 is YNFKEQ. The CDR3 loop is CASSQDLGNAFF. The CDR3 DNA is TGTGCCAGCAGCCAAGATCTCGGGAATGCTTTCTTT.

The CDR3 nucleotides read TGTGCCAGCAGACAGGGGCCCTCGGATGAAAAACTGTTTTTT. Residues: CASRQGPSDEKLFF. The chain carries TRBV6-5 and TRBJ1-4; 7 bases are shared with TRBD1. CDR1 is MNHEY, CDR2 SVGAGI, per germline. The V segment lost 6 bases and the J segment 6 bases; nucleotides outside the gene matches: 7. CDR3 size: 14 residues.

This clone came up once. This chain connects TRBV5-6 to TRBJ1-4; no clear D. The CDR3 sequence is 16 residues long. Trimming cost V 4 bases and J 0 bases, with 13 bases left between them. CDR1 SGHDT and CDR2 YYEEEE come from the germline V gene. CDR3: CASSAVVGSTNEKLFF. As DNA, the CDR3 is TGTGCCAGCAGCGCGGTTGTGGGTTCAACTAATGAAAAACTGTTTTTT. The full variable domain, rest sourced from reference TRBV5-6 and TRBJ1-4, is DAGVTQSPTHLIKTRGQQVTLRCSPKSGHDTVSWYQQALGQGPQFIFQYYEEEERQRGNFPDRFSGHQFPNYSSELNVNALLLGDSALYLCASSAVVGSTNEKLFFGSGTQLSVL.

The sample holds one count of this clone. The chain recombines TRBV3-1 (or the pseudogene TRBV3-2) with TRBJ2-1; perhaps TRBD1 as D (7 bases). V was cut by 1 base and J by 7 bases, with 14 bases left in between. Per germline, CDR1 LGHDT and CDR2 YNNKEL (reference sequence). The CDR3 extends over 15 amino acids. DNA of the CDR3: TGTGCCAGCAGCCAAGTAATGTCAGGGGGGAATGAGCAGTTCTTC. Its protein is CASSQVMSGGNEQFF.

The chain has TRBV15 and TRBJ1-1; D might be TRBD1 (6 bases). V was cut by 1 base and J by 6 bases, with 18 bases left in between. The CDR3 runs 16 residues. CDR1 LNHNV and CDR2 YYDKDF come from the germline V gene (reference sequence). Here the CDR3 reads CATSRAPPRQAAEAFF. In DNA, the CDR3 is TGTGCCACCAGCAGAGCCCCTCCCCGACAGGCCGCTGAAGCTTTCTTT.

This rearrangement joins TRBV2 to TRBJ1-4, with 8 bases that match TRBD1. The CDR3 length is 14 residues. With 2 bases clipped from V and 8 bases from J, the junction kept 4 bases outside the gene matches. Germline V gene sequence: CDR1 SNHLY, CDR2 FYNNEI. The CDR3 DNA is TGTGCCAGCAGTGAAAAAACAGGGGGGGAAAAACTGTTTTTT. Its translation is CASSEKTGGEKLFF.

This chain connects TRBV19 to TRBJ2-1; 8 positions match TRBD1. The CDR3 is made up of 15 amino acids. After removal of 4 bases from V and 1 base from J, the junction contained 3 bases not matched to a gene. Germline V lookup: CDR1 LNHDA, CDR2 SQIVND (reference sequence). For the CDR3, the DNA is TGTGCCAGTAGTACGGACAGGGCGTCCTACAATGAGCAGTTCTTC. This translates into CASSTDRASYNEQFF.

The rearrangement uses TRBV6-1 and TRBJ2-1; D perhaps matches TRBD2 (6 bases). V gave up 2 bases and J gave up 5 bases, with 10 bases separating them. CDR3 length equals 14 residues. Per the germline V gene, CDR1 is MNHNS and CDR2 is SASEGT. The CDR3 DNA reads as TGTGCCAGCAGTGAATCTCAGCGGGACAATGAGCAGTTCTTC. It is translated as CASSESQRDNEQFF.

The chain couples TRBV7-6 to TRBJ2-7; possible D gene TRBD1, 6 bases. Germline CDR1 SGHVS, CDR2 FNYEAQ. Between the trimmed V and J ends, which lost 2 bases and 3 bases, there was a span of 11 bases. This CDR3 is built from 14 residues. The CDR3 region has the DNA TGTGCCAGCAGCTTAAACAGGGCAAACTACGAGCAGTACTTC. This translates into CASSLNRANYEQYF.

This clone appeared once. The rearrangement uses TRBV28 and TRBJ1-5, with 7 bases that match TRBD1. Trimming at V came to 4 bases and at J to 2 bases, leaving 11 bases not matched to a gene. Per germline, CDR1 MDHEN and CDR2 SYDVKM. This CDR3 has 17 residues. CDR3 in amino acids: CASSSKDRRGGNQPQHF. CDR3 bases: TGTGCCAGCAGTTCAAAGGACAGGCGGGGAGGCAATCAGCCCCAGCATTTT.

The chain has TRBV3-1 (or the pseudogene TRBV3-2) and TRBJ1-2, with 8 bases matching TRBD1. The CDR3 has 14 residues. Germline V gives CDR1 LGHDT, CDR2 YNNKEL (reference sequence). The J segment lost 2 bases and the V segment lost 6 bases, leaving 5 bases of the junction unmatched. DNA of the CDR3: TGTGCCAGCAGACTAGGACAGGGCAACTATGGCTACACCTTC. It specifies CASRLGQGNYGYTF.

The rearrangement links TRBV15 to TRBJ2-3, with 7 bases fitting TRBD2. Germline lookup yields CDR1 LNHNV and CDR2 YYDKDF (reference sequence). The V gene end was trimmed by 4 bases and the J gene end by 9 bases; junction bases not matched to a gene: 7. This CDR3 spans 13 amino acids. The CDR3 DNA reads TGTGCCACCAGCACTCGGGGGGTAACAACGCAGTATTTT. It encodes CATSTRGVTTQYF.

CDR3 loop: CASSLLAGGFDTQYF. The CDR3 nucleotides are TGTGCCAGCAGTTTGCTAGCGGGGGGTTTTGATACGCAGTATTTT. The chain links TRBV27 to TRBJ2-3; 11 nucleotides align to TRBD2. Losses at the gene ends were 3 bases for V and 6 bases for J; bases not matched to a gene: 5. From germline, CDR1 is MNHEY and CDR2 SMNVEV (reference sequence). The CDR3 spans 15 residues.

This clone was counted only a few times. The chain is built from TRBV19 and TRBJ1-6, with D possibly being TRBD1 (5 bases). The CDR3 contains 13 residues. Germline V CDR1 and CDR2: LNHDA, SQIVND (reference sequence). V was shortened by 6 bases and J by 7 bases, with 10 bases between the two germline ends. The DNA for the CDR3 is TGTGCCAGTAGATGGGGGAGGAATTCACCCCTCCACTTT. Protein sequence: CASRWGRNSPLHF.

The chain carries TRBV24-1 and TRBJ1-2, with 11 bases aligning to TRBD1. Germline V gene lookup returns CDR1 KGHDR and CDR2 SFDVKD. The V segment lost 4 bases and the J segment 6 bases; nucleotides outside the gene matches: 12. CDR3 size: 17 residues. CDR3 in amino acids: CATSEPGQGDLSHGYTF. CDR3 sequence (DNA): TGTGCCACCAGTGAACCGGGACAGGGGGACCTTTCTCATGGCTACACCTTC.

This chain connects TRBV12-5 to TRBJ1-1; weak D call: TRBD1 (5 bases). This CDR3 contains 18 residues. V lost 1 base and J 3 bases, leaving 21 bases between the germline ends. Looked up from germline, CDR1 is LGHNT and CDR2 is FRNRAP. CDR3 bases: TGTGCTAGTGGTTTGGCCCGGGGGAGATACAGGTCGGACACTGAAGCTTTCTTT. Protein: CASGLARGRYRSDTEAFF.

The CDR3 reads CASTLPGSPNEQFF. CDR3 nucleotides: TGTGCCAGCACCCTCCCGGGGAGCCCCAATGAGCAGTTCTTC. The chain carries TRBV27 and TRBJ2-1, with D possibly TRBD2 on 5 matching bases. Deletions cut 7 bases from V and 6 bases from J, with 16 bases between. This CDR3 contains 14 residues. Germline V lookup: CDR1 MNHEY, CDR2 SMNVEV (reference sequence).

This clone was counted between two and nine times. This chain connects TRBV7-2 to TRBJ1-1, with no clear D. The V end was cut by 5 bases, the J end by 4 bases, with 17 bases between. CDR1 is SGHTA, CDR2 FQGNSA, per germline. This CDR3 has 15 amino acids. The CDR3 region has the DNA TGTGCCAGCAGCCTTATCGGGAGTGGTAGCACTGAAGCTTTCTTT. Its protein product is CASSLIGSGSTEAFF.

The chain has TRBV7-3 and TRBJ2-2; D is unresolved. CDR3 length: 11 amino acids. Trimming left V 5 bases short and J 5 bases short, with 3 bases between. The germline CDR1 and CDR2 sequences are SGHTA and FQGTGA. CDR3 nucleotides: TGTGCCAGCAGCGAGACCGGGGAGCTGTTTTTT. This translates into CASSETGELFF.